The present T cell receptor (beta chain) was sequenced within a study of T cells in Graves' hyperthyroidism and ophthalmopathy. As for the study in general: Peripheral blood was obtained at initial diagnosis, preceding any treatment.

This clonotype was picked up a small number of times. Its matching antigen is unknown. CDR3 length: 15 residues. Trimming at V came to 4 bases and at J to 7 bases, leaving 6 bases not matched to a gene. Germline-derived CDR1 and CDR2 are MGHRA and YSYEKL. Researchers took RNA transcripts and amplified the TCR beta CDR3 regions from them. TCR CDR3 underwent first-round RT-PCR with the HTBI primer set. TCRdb itself ran the multiplex PCR reads through MiXCR, one entry per CDR3 protein. Among about 270,000 distinct CDR3 sequences listed, roughly 15% were seen once. General observations from the study: Classification by a 13 V-J model distinguished ophthalmopathy from stable hyperthyroidism.

V gene TRBV4-1 combines with J gene TRBJ2-7; 14 nucleotides align to TRBD2. Sequenced input: blood. The TCR was taken from a woman between 50 and 59 years old with Graves' hyperthyroidism that later progressed to Graves' ophthalmopathy. The CDR3 sequence is CASSLPTSGRGEQYF. The CDR3 DNA sequence: TGCGCCAGCAGCCTCCCGACTAGCGGGAGGGGGGAGCAGTACTTC.